This is a list of T cell receptor beta chains from one sample in a study of vaccination and CD4 T cells after COVID-19. One entry per CDR3 protein results from TCRdb running MiXCR on the PCR reads. The sample holds fewer than 15,000 distinct CDR3 sequences, under 80% seen once. These receptors lack a known antigen. The sequenced sample consisted of CD4+ T cells from blood, cultured in vitro. These receptors were obtained from a human donor who had recovered from COVID-19. The CDR3 runs from the conserved cysteine through the conserved F or W. D genes are given only for firm matches. Expanded clones are given a class, and other clones once, few, many or no size at all.

>TRBV20-1|.|TRBJ1-1|TRBD1
CSAGRNRGEAFF
TGCAGTGCTGGTAGGAACAGGGGTGAAGCTTTCTTT
>TRBV12-3/TRBV12-4|.|TRBJ2-3|TRBD1
CASSPAGTGLSTDTQYF
TGTGCCAGCAGTCCTGCGGGGACAGGACTTAGCACAGATACGCAGTATTTT
>TRBV2|few|TRBJ1-3|.
CASSDVGAGNTIYF
TGTGCCAGCAGTGATGTAGGGGCTGGAAACACCATATATTTT
>TRBV6-2/TRBV6-3|.|TRBJ1-5|.
CASSSGQANQPQHF
TGTGCCAGCTCGAGCGGGCAGGCCAATCAGCCCCAGCATTTT
>TRBV12-3/TRBV12-4|.|TRBJ1-5|.
CASSLAGLTGGPQHF
TGTGCCAGCAGTTTAGCCGGACTAACAGGCGGCCCCCAGCATTTT
>TRBV6-1|few|TRBJ1-5|TRBD1
CASSPGQGAHQPQHF
TGTGCCAGCAGCCCCGGACAGGGGGCACACCAGCCCCAGCATTTT
>TRBV5-1|few|TRBJ1-5|TRBD1
CASSQDGGQGNQPQHF
TGCGCCAGCAGCCAGGATGGGGGACAGGGCAATCAGCCCCAGCATTTT
>TRBV7-2|.|TRBJ1-2|.
CAIYQFQGYTF
TGTGCCATATACCAGTTTCAGGGCTACACCTTC
>TRBV7-9|.|TRBJ2-5|.
CASSPSAGPQETQYF
TGTGCCAGCAGCCCAAGTGCAGGGCCCCAAGAGACCCAGTACTTC
>TRBV20-1|.|TRBJ2-1|.
CSAKTPRGGNEQFF
TGCAGTGCTAAAACTCCCAGAGGGGGCAATGAGCAGTTCTTC
>TRBV27|.|TRBJ2-2|.
CATKRTALPGELFF
TGTGCCACCAAAAGGACAGCTCTCCCCGGGGAGCTGTTTTTT
>TRBV19|few|TRBJ1-5|TRBD1
CASEPGTGNLQPQHF
TGTGCCAGTGAACCCGGGACAGGGAACCTTCAGCCCCAGCATTTT
>TRBV11-1|.|TRBJ2-4|.
CASSASLRGQNIQYF
TGTGCCAGCAGCGCATCACTCCGGGGCCAAAACATTCAGTACTTC
>TRBV11-3|few|TRBJ1-6|TRBD1
CASSFLGGSNSPLHF
TGTGCCAGCAGCTTTCTAGGGGGCTCCAATTCACCCCTCCACTTT
>TRBV6-1|.|TRBJ2-7|.
CASSDPRGRLGAEQYF
TGTGCCAGCAGTGACCCCAGGGGCCGTCTGGGCGCCGAGCAGTACTTC
>TRBV15|.|TRBJ1-2|.
CPTSRETVPGYTF
TGTCCCACCAGCAGAGAGACGGTGCCCGGCTACACCTTC
>TRBV2|.|TRBJ1-2|.
CASSPNLGGYGYTF
TGTGCCAGCAGCCCGAATCTAGGAGGGTATGGCTACACCTTC
>TRBV14|few|TRBJ1-2|.
CASSQVTFTDGYTF
TGTGCCAGCAGCCAAGTAACATTCACCGATGGCTACACCTTC
>TRBV7-3|few|TRBJ2-1|TRBD2
CASSTTPTRTSGRIGDNEQFF
TGTGCCAGCAGCACTACCCCTACCAGGACTAGCGGGAGGATCGGCGACAATGAGCAGTTCTTC
>TRBV20-1|.|TRBJ1-1|.
CSARLTVGIGTEAFF
TGCAGTGCTAGATTAACGGTGGGGATCGGCACTGAAGCTTTCTTT
>TRBV7-2|.|TRBJ2-1|.
CASSLGYGSYNEQFF
TGTGCCAGCAGCTTGGGTTATGGCTCCTACAATGAGCAGTTCTTC
>TRBV5-6|.|TRBJ2-7|.
CTSLKGDREVYEQYF
TGTACCAGCTTGAAGGGAGACAGGGAGGTATACGAGCAGTACTTC
>TRBV6-2/TRBV6-3|.|TRBJ1-2|TRBD1
CASRPPGQGRNYGYTF
TGTGCCAGCAGACCTCCCGGACAGGGGCGTAACTATGGCTACACCTTC
>TRBV7-2|.|TRBJ1-3|TRBD1
CASSSRYQGADTIYF
TGTGCCAGCAGCTCGAGGTATCAGGGGGCGGACACCATATATTTT
>TRBV11-2|.|TRBJ1-1|.
CASSSGQGGNTEAFF
TGTGCCAGCAGTTCGGGGCAGGGAGGGAACACTGAAGCTTTCTTT
>TRBV7-9|.|TRBJ2-5|.
CASSPSAELIQETQYF
TGTGCCAGCAGCCCTTCAGCGGAACTAATACAAGAGACCCAGTACTTC
>TRBV2|few|TRBJ1-5|TRBD1
CASSPQGGGQPQHF
TGTGCCAGCAGTCCCCAGGGGGGTGGTCAGCCCCAGCATTTT
>TRBV20-1|.|TRBJ1-2|.
CSAPKQAYGYTF
TGCAGTGCCCCGAAGCAGGCGTATGGCTACACCTTC
>TRBV7-9|.|TRBJ2-7|TRBD1
CASSHGTAQKDWDSYEQYF
TGTGCCAGCAGCCACGGGACAGCTCAAAAGGACTGGGACTCCTACGAGCAGTACTTC
>TRBV18|.|TRBJ1-5|.
CASSPGQGQPQHF
TGTGCCAGCTCACCAGGGCAAGGTCAGCCCCAGCATTTT
>TRBV4-1|.|TRBJ2-3|TRBD2
CASSQLLGGPGRTDTQYF
TGCGCCAGCAGCCAGCTCTTGGGAGGGCCTGGTAGAACAGATACGCAGTATTTT
>TRBV28|.|TRBJ1-5|.
CASSLALRRASNQPQHF
TGTGCCAGCAGTTTAGCCCTCCGCCGGGCAAGCAATCAGCCCCAGCATTTT
>TRBV6-2/TRBV6-3|.|TRBJ2-3|.
CASSYPPSRQNTDTQYF
TGTGCCAGCAGTTATCCACCCTCGAGACAGAACACAGATACGCAGTATTTT
>TRBV11-2|.|TRBJ1-2|.
CASSLSRHRVNGYTF
TGTGCCAGCAGCTTGAGTCGGCACAGGGTTAATGGCTACACCTTC
>TRBV12-3/TRBV12-4|.|TRBJ2-3|.
CASSLEASGGGETDTQYF
TGTGCCAGCAGTTTAGAGGCTAGCGGAGGGGGGGAGACAGATACGCAGTATTTT
>TRBV3-1|.|TRBJ2-3|.
CASSTATDTQYF
TGTGCCAGCAGCACTGCCACAGATACGCAGTATTTT
>TRBV6-1|.|TRBJ1-2|.
CASSLDSLDGYTF
TGTGCCAGCAGCCTCGACAGTTTGGATGGCTACACCTTC
>TRBV6-1|.|TRBJ2-7|.
CASSPLGVKSYEQYF
TGTGCCAGCAGCCCCTTGGGAGTCAAGTCGTACGAGCAGTACTTC
>TRBV12-3/TRBV12-4|.|TRBJ1-1|.
CASIVGGWLNTEAFF
TGTGCCAGCATCGTGGGGGGTTGGTTGAACACTGAAGCTTTCTTT
>TRBV20-1|.|TRBJ2-3|TRBD1
CSARERTGRTDTQYF
TGCAGTGCTAGAGAACGGACAGGGAGGACAGATACGCAGTATTTT
>TRBV27|.|TRBJ1-6|TRBD1
CASSGQGASYNSPLHF
TGTGCCAGCAGTGGACAGGGGGCGTCCTATAATTCACCCCTCCACTTT
>TRBV2|.|TRBJ2-5|.
CASSTEETQYF
TGTGCCAGCAGTACAGAAGAGACCCAGTACTTC
>TRBV10-3|.|TRBJ1-2|.
CAIRWRGVNGYTF
TGTGCCATCCGGTGGAGGGGTGTCAATGGCTACACCTTC
>TRBV20-1|few|TRBJ1-3|TRBD1
CSARDRSNRGPGNTIYF
TGCAGTGCTAGAGATCGCTCGAACAGGGGGCCTGGAAACACCATATATTTT
>TRBV2|.|TRBJ2-1|TRBD1
CASYRSPLGGDEQFF
TGTGCCAGTTACAGGTCGCCCCTAGGGGGCGATGAGCAGTTCTTC
>TRBV6-2/TRBV6-3|.|TRBJ2-1|.
CASRGLNNEQFF
TGTGCCAGCAGGGGACTCAACAATGAGCAGTTCTTC
>TRBV20-1|.|TRBJ2-3|.
CSGGQGTDTQYF
TGCAGTGGCGGTCAGGGCACAGATACGCAGTATTTT
>TRBV20-1|few|TRBJ1-2|.
CSASSGKSNYGYTF
TGCAGTGCTAGCAGTGGGAAGTCTAACTATGGCTACACCTTC
>TRBV27|.|TRBJ2-7|.
CASSPGWPRDEQYF
TGTGCCAGCAGTCCGGGATGGCCGAGAGACGAGCAGTACTTC
>TRBV20-1|.|TRBJ1-5|.
CSARDRANQPQHF
TGCAGTGCTAGAGATCGCGCGAATCAGCCCCAGCATTTT
>TRBV6-1|.|TRBJ2-2|.
CASSQQRTGELFF
TGTGCCAGCAGCCAACAGAGGACCGGGGAGCTGTTTTTT
>TRBV20-1|.|TRBJ2-7|TRBD1
CSARDRQGRGYEQYF
TGCAGTGCTAGAGACCGACAGGGTCGGGGCTACGAGCAGTACTTC
>TRBV20-1|.|TRBJ1-5|.
CSASSSDQPQHF
TGCAGTGCTAGTTCCTCGGATCAGCCCCAGCATTTT
>TRBV27|few|TRBJ2-3|.
CASSFSPRDTQYF
TGTGCCAGCAGTTTTTCCCCCAGGGATACGCAGTATTTT